This T cell receptor (beta chain) was sequenced in a study of CD8 T cells in Susac syndrome. Random hexamers primed reverse transcription of roughly 0.45 to 1 ug RNA. The CDR3 of TCR beta was amplified by immunoSEQ multiplex PCR across 54 Vbeta and 13 Jbeta. MiXCR, run by TCRdb on the immunoSEQ multiplex PCR reads, gives a single entry per CDR3 protein. The repertoire holds some 150,000 distinct CDR3 sequences, with just under 95% as singletons. In Susac syndrome patients, recently defined diagnostic criteria for definite or probable disease were met. TEMRA cells were enriched by FACS, while CD8+ and CD4+ T cells were obtained through a negative isolation that was performed magnetically. Germline trimming cut 1 base from V and 7 bases from J; bases unmatched to any gene: 9. Germline V gene data show CDR1 as LGHNA and CDR2 as YSLEER. CDR3 length: 16 amino acids. In its sample, this clonotype was seen once.

Sequencing was performed on CD4+ T cells from PBMCs. This receptor was obtained from a human donor with Susac syndrome. The gene calls are TRBV4-3 and TRBJ1-5, with 8 bases matching TRBD1. CDR3 amino acids: CASSQGAGGLRQPQHF. The CDR3 region has the DNA TGCGCCAGCAGCCAAGGAGCAGGGGGCTTACGGCAGCCCCAGCATTTT.